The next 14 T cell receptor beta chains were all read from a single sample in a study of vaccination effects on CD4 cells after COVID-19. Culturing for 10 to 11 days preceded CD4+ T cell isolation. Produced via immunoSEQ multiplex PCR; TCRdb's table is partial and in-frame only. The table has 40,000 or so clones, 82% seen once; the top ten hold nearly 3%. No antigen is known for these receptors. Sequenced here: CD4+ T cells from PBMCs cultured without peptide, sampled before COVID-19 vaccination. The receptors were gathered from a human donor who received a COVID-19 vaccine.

DNA for the CDR3: TGCGCCAGCAGCTTGGTCGGTGGGGCCAACGTCCTGACTTTC. Its protein is CASSLVGGANVLTF. J is TRBJ2-6 and V is TRBV5-1; D unclear. Trimming stripped 0 bases from V and 3 bases from J, with 4 bases between. The CDR3 loop spans 14 amino acids. CDR1 SGHRS and CDR2 YFSETQ come from the germline V gene.

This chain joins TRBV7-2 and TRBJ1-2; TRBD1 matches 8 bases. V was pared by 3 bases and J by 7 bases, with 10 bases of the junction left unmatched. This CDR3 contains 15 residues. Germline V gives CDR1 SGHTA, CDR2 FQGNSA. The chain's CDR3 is CASSFPGGASFGYTF. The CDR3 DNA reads TGTGCCAGCAGCTTTCCAGGGGGCGCCTCCTTTGGCTACACCTTC.

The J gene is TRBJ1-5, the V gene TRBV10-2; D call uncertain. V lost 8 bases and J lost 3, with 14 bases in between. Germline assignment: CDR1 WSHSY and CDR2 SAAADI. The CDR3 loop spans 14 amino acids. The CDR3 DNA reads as TGCGCCAGCTCTTGGCAGCTCTACAATCAGCCCCAGCATTTT. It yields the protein CASSWQLYNQPQHF.

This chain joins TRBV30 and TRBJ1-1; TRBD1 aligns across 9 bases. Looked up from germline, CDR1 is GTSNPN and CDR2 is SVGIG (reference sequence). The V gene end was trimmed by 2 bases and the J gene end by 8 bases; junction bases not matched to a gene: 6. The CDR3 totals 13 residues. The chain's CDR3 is CAWSTGQGVEAFF. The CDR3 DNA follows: TGTGCCTGGAGTACGGGACAGGGTGTAGAAGCTTTCTTT. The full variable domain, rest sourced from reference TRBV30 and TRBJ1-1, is SQTIHQWPATLVQPVGSPLSLECTVEGTSNPNLYWYRQAAGRGLQLLFYSVGIGQISSEVPQNLSASRPQDRQFILSSKKLLLSDSGFYLCAWSTGQGVEAFFGQGTRLTVV.

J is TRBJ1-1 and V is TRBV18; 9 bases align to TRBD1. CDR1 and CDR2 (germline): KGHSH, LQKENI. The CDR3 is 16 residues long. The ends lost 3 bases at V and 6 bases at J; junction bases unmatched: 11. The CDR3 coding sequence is TGTGCCAGCTCACCTAGGAGGGACAGGGATTTCCCTGAAGCTTTCTTT. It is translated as CASSPRRDRDFPEAFF.

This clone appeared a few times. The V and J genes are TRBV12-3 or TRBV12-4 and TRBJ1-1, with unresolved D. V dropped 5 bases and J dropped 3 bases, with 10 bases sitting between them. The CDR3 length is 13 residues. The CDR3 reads CASSDQGYTEAFF. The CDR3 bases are TGTGCCAGCAGTGACCAAGGGTACACTGAAGCTTTCTTT.

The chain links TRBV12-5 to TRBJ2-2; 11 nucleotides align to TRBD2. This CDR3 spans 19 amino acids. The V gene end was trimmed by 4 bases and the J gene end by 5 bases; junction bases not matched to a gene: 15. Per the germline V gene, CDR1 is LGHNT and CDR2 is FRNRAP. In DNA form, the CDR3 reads TGTGCTAGTGGTTCCGCCCCTCTAGCGGGGGGAAAGGTGACCGGGGAGCTGTTTTTT. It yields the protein CASGSAPLAGGKVTGELFF.

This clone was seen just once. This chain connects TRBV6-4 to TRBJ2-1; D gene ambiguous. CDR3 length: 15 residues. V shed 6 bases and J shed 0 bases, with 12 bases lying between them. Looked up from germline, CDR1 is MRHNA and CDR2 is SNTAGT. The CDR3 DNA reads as TGTGCCAGCAGGAGCGACCCAGGCTCCTACAATGAGCAGTTCTTC. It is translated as CASRSDPGSYNEQFF.

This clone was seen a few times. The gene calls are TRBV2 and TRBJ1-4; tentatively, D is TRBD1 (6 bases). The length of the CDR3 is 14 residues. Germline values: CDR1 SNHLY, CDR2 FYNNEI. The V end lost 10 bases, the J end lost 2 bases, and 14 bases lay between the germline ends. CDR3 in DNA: TGTGCCACCCGGAGGGGGAACACTAATGAAAAACTGTTTTTT. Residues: CATRRGNTNEKLFF.

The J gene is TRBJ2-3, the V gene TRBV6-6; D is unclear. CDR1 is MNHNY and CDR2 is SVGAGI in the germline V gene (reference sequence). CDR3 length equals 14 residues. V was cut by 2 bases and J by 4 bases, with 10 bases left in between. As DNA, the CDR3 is TGTGCCAGCAGTTACCGTGTCCAGCCAGATACGCAGTATTTT. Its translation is CASSYRVQPDTQYF.

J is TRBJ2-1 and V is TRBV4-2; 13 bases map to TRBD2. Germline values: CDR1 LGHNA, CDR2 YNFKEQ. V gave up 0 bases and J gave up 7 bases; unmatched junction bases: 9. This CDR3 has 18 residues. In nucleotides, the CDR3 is TGTGCCAGCAGCCAAGATCGCACTAGCGGGGGGGCCTGGAATGAGCAGTTCTTC. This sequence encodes CASSQDRTSGGAWNEQFF.

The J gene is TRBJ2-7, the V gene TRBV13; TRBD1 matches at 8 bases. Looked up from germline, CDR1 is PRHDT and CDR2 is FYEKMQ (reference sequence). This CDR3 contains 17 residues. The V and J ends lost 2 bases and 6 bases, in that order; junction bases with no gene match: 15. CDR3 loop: CASSLQTDRVLDGEQYV. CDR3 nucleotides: TGTGCCAGCAGCTTACAAACGGACAGGGTTCTTGATGGCGAGCAGTACGTC.

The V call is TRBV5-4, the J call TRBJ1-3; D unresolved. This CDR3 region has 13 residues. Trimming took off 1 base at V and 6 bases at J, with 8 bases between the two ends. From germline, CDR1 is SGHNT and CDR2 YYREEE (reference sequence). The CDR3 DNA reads TGTGCCAGCAGCTTGTACCCCTTAAACACCATATATTTT. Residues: CASSLYPLNTIYF.

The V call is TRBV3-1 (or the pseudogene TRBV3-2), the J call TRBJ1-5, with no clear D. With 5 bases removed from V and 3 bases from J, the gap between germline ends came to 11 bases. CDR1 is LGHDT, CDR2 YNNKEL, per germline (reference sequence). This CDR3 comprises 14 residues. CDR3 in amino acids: CASSFGTANQPQHF. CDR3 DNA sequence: TGTGCCAGCAGCTTTGGCACGGCCAATCAGCCCCAGCATTTT.